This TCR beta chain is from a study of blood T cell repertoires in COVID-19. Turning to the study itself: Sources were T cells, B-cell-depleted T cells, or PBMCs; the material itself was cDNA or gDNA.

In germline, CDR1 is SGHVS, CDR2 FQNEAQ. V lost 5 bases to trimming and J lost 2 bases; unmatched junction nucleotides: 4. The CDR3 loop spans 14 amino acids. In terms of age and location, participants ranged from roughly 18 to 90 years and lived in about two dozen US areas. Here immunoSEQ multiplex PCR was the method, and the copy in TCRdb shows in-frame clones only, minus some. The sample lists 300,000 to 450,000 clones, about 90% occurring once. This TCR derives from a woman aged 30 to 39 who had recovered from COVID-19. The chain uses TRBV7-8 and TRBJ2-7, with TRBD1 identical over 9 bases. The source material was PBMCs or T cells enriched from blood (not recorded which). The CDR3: CASSPGQGTYEQYF. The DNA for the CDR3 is TGTGCCAGCAGCCCAGGACAGGGGACCTACGAGCAGTACTTC. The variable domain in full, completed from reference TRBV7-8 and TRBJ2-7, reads GAGVSQSPRYKVAKRGQDVALRCDPISGHVSLFWYQQALGQGPEFLTYFQNEAQLDKSGLPSDRFFAERPEGSVSTLKIQRTQQEDSAVYLCASSPGQGTYEQYFGPGTRLTVT.